This TCR beta chain was identified during a study of T cells expressing NK-cell markers (dated by TCRdb to 2020 to 2021). Some background on the complete study: In sorted CD3+CD56+NKG2C+, CD3+CD56+NKG2C- and CD3+CD56-NKG2C+ T-cell subsets from several donors, TCR beta-chain repertoires were profiled. Of the eight sequenced donors, seven were found to be HCMV-seropositive and one was found to be HCMV-seronegative. The eight sequenced donors were randomly selected healthy volunteers, three men and five women. The libraries were sequenced on Illumina HiSeq 2000/2500, MiSeq or NextSeq, producing 2 x 150 bp reads.

HCMV serostatus was determined by detecting HCMV-specific IgG in serum with a commercial ELISA kit. Peripheral blood mononuclear cells were isolated from blood by Ficoll density gradient centrifugation. The sequencing machine was an Illumina HiSeq 2000. TCR beta cDNA libraries were made by 5'RACE template switching that added a universal primer site and unique molecular identifiers. cDNA synthesis was primed from the TCR beta constant segment and was followed by two successive PCR amplification steps. The authors processed their data as follows. Reads were demultiplexed and grouped by UMI with MIGEC, and clonotypes were assembled and quantified with MiTCR. To exclude erroneous sequences, any TCR cDNA sequence not supported by at least two reads was discarded. The tcR package was used for downstream repertoire analysis, and clonotypes were matched across fractions by CDR3 nucleotide sequence plus V segment. VDJmatch was used to annotate antigen specificity against VDJdb, with one amino acid substitution in CDR3 permitted. TCRdb reprocessed the public reads and reports one entry per CDR3 protein sequence, without DNA. These V and J calls rely on TCRdb rather than the paper's analysis. This sample's table carries 500,000 or so distinct CDR3 sequences. The ten largest clonotypes hold approximately 3.6% of the sample.

The study at large found these results: In over 5 donors, the dominant CD3+CD56+NKG2C+ clonotypes were among the top 10 CD8+ clonotypes and accounted for about 1.0-8% of CD8+ T cells. Whether the expanded NKG2C-expressing T cell clones were specific for HCMV antigens was left unclear. Those dominant clonotypes were again the most abundant among CD3+CD56-NKG2C+ cells in four donors, at roughly 25-65%.

The germline V gene yields SNHLY for CDR1 and FYNNEI for CDR2. Reading from cysteine to phenylalanine, the CDR3 counts 14 amino acids. There is no recorded DNA. About this clonotype: Its antigen is currently not known.

The specimen was blood T cells: a sorted CD56 or NKG2C T cell subset, CD4+ or CD8+ T cells, or bulk PBMC T cells (not recorded which). This clonotype was obtained from a man aged 18 to 30 in good health. Donor details come from another sample of the same person, matched by shared clones. The sequence joins TRBV2 to TRBJ1-5. The CDR3 has the sequence CATSPQGSNQPQHF.